This is a list of T cell receptor beta chains from one sample in a study of T cell responses to AZD1222 COVID-19 vaccine. TCRdb keeps only in-frame clones here, not all; method: immunoSEQ multiplex PCR. This sample has tens of thousands of clones, with about nine tenths found just once. The sample in question was peripheral blood, obtained 28 days after the second AZD1222 dose. The receptors come from an adult who received the AZD1222 COVID-19 vaccine. The CDR3 runs from the conserved cysteine through the conserved F or W.

>TRBV7-2|TRBJ1-2
CASSQAGNIRGYTF
>TRBV10-3|TRBJ2-7
CATDGGLSSYEQYF
>TRBV30|TRBJ2-3
CAWSNLVRADTQYF
>TRBV7-3|TRBJ2-2
CASSPQGGRNTGELFF
>TRBV7-3|TRBJ1-3
CASSQTGDGNTIYF
>TRBV3-1/TRBV3-2|TRBJ2-7
CASSQGSHRYEQYF
>TRBV6-2/TRBV6-3|TRBJ2-7
CASGPRRALEKQYF
>TRBV11-2|TRBJ2-3
CASSSSGAADTQYF
>TRBV7-8|TRBJ1-4
CASSPWTATNEKLFF
>TRBV11-3|TRBJ2-1
CASSLRTSGARDEQFF
>TRBV4-3|TRBJ2-7
CASSQEVAGAEQYF
>TRBV7-9|TRBJ1-1
CASSPTRTGVNTEAFF
>TRBV4-2|TRBJ2-2
CASSQDRQLNTGELFF
>TRBV28|TRBJ1-4
CASSGTGHEKLFF
>TRBV6-2/TRBV6-3|TRBJ1-6
CASSPRSVSPLHF
>TRBV18|TRBJ2-7
CASSDGNSYEQYF
>TRBV4-2|TRBJ1-2
CASSLSVQGANYGYTF
>TRBV7-7|TRBJ2-6
CASSAMTGNSGANVLTF
>TRBV19|TRBJ1-5
CASSTSTGVNQPQHF
>TRBV6-1|TRBJ1-5
CASSENRMDMWQPQHF
>TRBV7-9|TRBJ2-2
CASSLRVLVGAGELFF